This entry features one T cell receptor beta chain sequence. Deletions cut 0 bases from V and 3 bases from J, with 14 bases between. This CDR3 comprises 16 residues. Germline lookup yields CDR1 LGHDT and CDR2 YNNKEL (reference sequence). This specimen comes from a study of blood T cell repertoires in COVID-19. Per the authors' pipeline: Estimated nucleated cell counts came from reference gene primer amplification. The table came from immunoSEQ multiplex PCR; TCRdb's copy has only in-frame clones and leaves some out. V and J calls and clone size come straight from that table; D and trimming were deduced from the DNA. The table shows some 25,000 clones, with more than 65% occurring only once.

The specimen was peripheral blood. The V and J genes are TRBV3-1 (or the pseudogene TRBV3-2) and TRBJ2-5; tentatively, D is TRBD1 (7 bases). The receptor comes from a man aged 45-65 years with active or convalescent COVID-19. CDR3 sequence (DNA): TGTGCCAGCAGCCAAGACGGCGGGACAGCTAAAGAGACCCAGTACTTC. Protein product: CASSQDGGTAKETQYF.